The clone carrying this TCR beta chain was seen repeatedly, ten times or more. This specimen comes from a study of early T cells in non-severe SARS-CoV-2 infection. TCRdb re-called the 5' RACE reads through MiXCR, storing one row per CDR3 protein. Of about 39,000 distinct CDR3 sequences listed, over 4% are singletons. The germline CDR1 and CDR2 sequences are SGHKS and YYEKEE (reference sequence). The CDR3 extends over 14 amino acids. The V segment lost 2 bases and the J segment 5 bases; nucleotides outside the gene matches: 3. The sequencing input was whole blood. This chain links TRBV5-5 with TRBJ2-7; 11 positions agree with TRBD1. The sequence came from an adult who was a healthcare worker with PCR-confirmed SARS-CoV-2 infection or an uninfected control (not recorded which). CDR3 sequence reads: CASSFGQGADEQYF. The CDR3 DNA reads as TGTGCCAGCAGCTTCGGACAGGGGGCTGACGAGCAGTACTTC.